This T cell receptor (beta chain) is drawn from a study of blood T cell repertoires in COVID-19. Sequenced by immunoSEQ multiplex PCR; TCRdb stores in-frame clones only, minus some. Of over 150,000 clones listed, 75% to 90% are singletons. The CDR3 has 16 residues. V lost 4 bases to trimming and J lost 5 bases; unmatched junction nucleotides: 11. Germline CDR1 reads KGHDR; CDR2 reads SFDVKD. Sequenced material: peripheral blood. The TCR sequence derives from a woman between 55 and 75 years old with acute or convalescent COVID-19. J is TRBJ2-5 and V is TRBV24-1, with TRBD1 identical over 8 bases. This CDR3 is CATSDLPGTGTETQYF. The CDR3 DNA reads TGTGCCACCAGTGACCTCCCAGGGACAGGTACGGAGACCCAGTACTTC.